Listed below are T cell receptor beta chains from one sample, sequenced in a study of breast tumors, draining lymph nodes, adjacent tissues. TCRdb recomputed calls from the multiplex PCR reads with MiXCR, one row per CDR3 protein. The sample lists about 200,000 distinct CDR3 sequences; 31% were seen once. The sequencing sample was made of axillary lymph node tissue. These receptors originate from a female donor with breast cancer. Some clones in this sample may be carry-over from other donors' samples. CDR3s include the opening cysteine and the closing phenylalanine or tryptophan. The order of the fields is J gene, D gene, clone size, V gene, CDR3 protein, CDR3 DNA. A D gene is named only where the DNA matches it firmly. Clone sizes are given selectively: once, few, many, or a class where the clone is expanded.

j_call: TRBJ1-5; d_call: -; clone_size: many; v_call: TRBV4-1; cdr3_aa: CASSPGRGDQPQHF; cdr3_nt: TGCGCCAGCAGCCCGGGACGGGGGGATCAGCCCCAGCATTTT
j_call: TRBJ2-1; d_call: TRBD2; clone_size: many; v_call: TRBV20-1; cdr3_aa: CSATPTSGRGVEQFF; cdr3_nt: TGCAGTGCTACCCCAACTAGCGGGAGGGGGGTTGAGCAGTTCTTC
j_call: TRBJ2-5; d_call: -; clone_size: many; v_call: TRBV20-1; cdr3_aa: CSARPPQRGARETQYF; cdr3_nt: TGCAGTGCTAGACCTCCACAACGGGGGGCCCGGGAGACCCAGTACTTC
j_call: TRBJ1-4; d_call: TRBD1; clone_size: few; v_call: TRBV7-9; cdr3_aa: CASSTRQGGEKLFF; cdr3_nt: TGTGCCAGCAGCACTCGACAGGGGGGGGAAAAACTGTTTTTT
j_call: TRBJ2-3; d_call: TRBD1; clone_size: many; v_call: TRBV19; cdr3_aa: CASSIRGQANTDTQYF; cdr3_nt: TGTGCCAGTAGTATACGGGGACAGGCCAACACAGATACGCAGTATTTT
j_call: TRBJ2-1; d_call: -; clone_size: many; v_call: TRBV3-1; cdr3_aa: CASSPPGQNYNEQFF; cdr3_nt: TGTGCCAGCAGCCCTCCTGGACAGAACTACAATGAGCAGTTCTTC
j_call: TRBJ2-6; d_call: -; clone_size: many; v_call: TRBV7-3; cdr3_aa: CASSLNPQGTGANVLTF; cdr3_nt: TGTGCCAGCAGCTTAAACCCACAGGGAACTGGGGCCAACGTCCTGACTTTC
j_call: TRBJ2-3; d_call: -; clone_size: many; v_call: TRBV28; cdr3_aa: CASSLRDRSTDTQYF; cdr3_nt: TGTGCCAGCAGTTTGCGGGATAGGAGCACAGATACGCAGTATTTT
j_call: TRBJ2-2; d_call: -; clone_size: few; v_call: TRBV6-2/TRBV6-3; cdr3_aa: CASSVGVGELLF; cdr3_nt: TGTGCCAGCAGTGTGGGGGTCGGGGAGCTGCTTTTT
j_call: TRBJ2-3; d_call: -; clone_size: -; v_call: TRBV5-8; cdr3_aa: CASSFGSPRRTDTQYF; cdr3_nt: TGTGCCAGCAGCTTTGGCAGCCCCCGACGCACAGATACGCAGTATTTT
j_call: TRBJ2-2; d_call: TRBD2; clone_size: -; v_call: TRBV2; cdr3_aa: CASSNSGGNTGELFF; cdr3_nt: TGTGCCAGCAGTAATAGCGGGGGGAACACCGGGGAGCTGTTTTTT
j_call: TRBJ2-2; d_call: TRBD1; clone_size: -; v_call: TRBV3-1; cdr3_aa: CAGSQDVRGRGNGELFF; cdr3_nt: TGTGCCGGCAGCCAAGACGTAAGGGGGCGCGGAAACGGGGAGCTGTTTTTT
j_call: TRBJ2-3; d_call: TRBD2; clone_size: many; v_call: TRBV19; cdr3_aa: CASRTSGGTDTQYF; cdr3_nt: TGTGCCAGTAGAACTAGCGGGGGCACAGATACGCAGTATTTT
j_call: TRBJ2-2; d_call: -; clone_size: many; v_call: TRBV20-1; cdr3_aa: CSASLVGRYTGELFF; cdr3_nt: TGCAGTGCTAGTCTGGTGGGACGGTACACCGGGGAGCTGTTTTTT
j_call: TRBJ2-5; d_call: TRBD2; clone_size: once; v_call: TRBV4-1; cdr3_aa: CASSQDPPGLAGGQETQYF; cdr3_nt: TGCGCCAGCAGCCAAGATCCACCGGGACTAGCGGGAGGGCAAGAGACCCAGTACTTC
j_call: TRBJ2-7; d_call: -; clone_size: many; v_call: TRBV11-2; cdr3_aa: CASSLDRDEQYF; cdr3_nt: TGTGCCAGCAGCTTGGATCGTGACGAGCAGTACTTC
j_call: TRBJ2-7; d_call: -; clone_size: many; v_call: TRBV28; cdr3_aa: CASKDSGSLYEQYF; cdr3_nt: TGTGCCAGCAAGGATAGCGGAAGCCTCTACGAGCAGTACTTC
j_call: TRBJ2-1; d_call: TRBD1; clone_size: many; v_call: TRBV29-1; cdr3_aa: CSVGSGGYNEQFF; cdr3_nt: TGCAGCGTTGGGTCAGGGGGATACAATGAGCAGTTCTTC
j_call: TRBJ2-5; d_call: TRBD1; clone_size: many; v_call: TRBV20-1; cdr3_aa: CSATQGAVGETQYF; cdr3_nt: TGCAGTGCTACTCAGGGGGCAGTAGGAGAGACCCAGTACTTC
j_call: TRBJ2-2; d_call: -; clone_size: -; v_call: TRBV27; cdr3_aa: CASSLLRATANTGELFF; cdr3_nt: TGTGCCAGCAGTTTATTGCGGGCAACCGCGAACACCGGGGAACTGTTTTTT
j_call: TRBJ2-1; d_call: TRBD2; clone_size: few; v_call: TRBV18; cdr3_aa: CASSLGTSGSGEQFF; cdr3_nt: TGTGCCAGCTCGCTTGGGACTAGCGGGAGTGGTGAGCAGTTCTTC
j_call: TRBJ1-1; d_call: TRBD1; clone_size: -; v_call: TRBV20-1; cdr3_aa: CSASNPGQGENTEAFF; cdr3_nt: TGCAGTGCTTCCAACCCGGGACAGGGGGAGAACACTGAAGCTTTCTTT
j_call: TRBJ1-4; d_call: TRBD1; clone_size: few; v_call: TRBV11-1; cdr3_aa: CASSPRDRAPDNEKLFF; cdr3_nt: TGTGCCAGCAGCCCCCGGGACAGGGCGCCTGATAATGAAAAACTGTTTTTT
j_call: TRBJ1-4; d_call: TRBD1; clone_size: many; v_call: TRBV12-3/TRBV12-4; cdr3_aa: CASSRDRVRGEKLFF; cdr3_nt: TGTGCCAGCAGCCGGGACAGGGTGCGGGGTGAAAAACTGTTTTTT
j_call: TRBJ1-5; d_call: -; clone_size: -; v_call: TRBV20-1; cdr3_aa: CSARSTNQPRHF; cdr3_nt: TGCAGTGCCCGTTCCACTAATCAGCCCCGGCATTTT
j_call: TRBJ1-6; d_call: -; clone_size: many; v_call: TRBV6-1; cdr3_aa: CASSESDGGGWDQLHF; cdr3_nt: TGTGCCAGCAGTGAATCGGACGGGGGTGGTTGGGATCAACTCCACTTT
j_call: TRBJ2-4; d_call: -; clone_size: -; v_call: TRBV6-2/TRBV6-3; cdr3_aa: CASSYSARGILAKNIQYF; cdr3_nt: TGTGCCAGCAGTTACTCAGCCAGGGGAATACTAGCCAAAAACATTCAGTACTTC
j_call: TRBJ1-2; d_call: -; clone_size: many; v_call: TRBV6-1; cdr3_aa: CASESNYGYTF; cdr3_nt: TGTGCCAGCGAAAGTAACTATGGCTACACCTTC
j_call: TRBJ2-6; d_call: -; clone_size: -; v_call: TRBV12-3/TRBV12-4; cdr3_aa: CASSEAGSGANVLTF; cdr3_nt: TGTGCCAGCAGTGAAGCAGGGTCTGGGGCCAACGTCCTGACTTTC
j_call: TRBJ2-3; d_call: TRBD2; clone_size: many; v_call: TRBV29-1; cdr3_aa: CSVLNTGLADTEGDTQYF; cdr3_nt: TGCAGCGTACTTAATACGGGACTAGCGGACACGGAGGGGGATACGCAGTATTTT
j_call: TRBJ1-1; d_call: -; clone_size: -; v_call: TRBV4-2; cdr3_aa: CASSQAGTKEAFF; cdr3_nt: TGTGCCAGCAGCCAAGCCGGGACAAAAGAAGCTTTCTTT
j_call: TRBJ1-5; d_call: -; clone_size: many; v_call: TRBV10-2; cdr3_aa: CASSAEVYQPQHF; cdr3_nt: TGCGCCAGCAGTGCGGAGGTGTATCAGCCCCAGCATTTT
j_call: TRBJ1-2; d_call: -; clone_size: -; v_call: TRBV7-2; cdr3_aa: CASSIYLCSVERGRGYGYTF; cdr3_nt: -
j_call: TRBJ2-5; d_call: TRBD2; clone_size: -; v_call: TRBV20-1; cdr3_aa: CSAVLLAGGYNETQYF; cdr3_nt: TGCAGTGCTGTCCTACTAGCGGGAGGGTACAATGAGACCCAGTACTTC
j_call: TRBJ2-5; d_call: -; clone_size: few; v_call: TRBV13; cdr3_aa: CASSPPGVAETQYF; cdr3_nt: TGTGCCAGCAGCCCGCCGGGGGTGGCTGAGACCCAGTACTTC
j_call: TRBJ2-1; d_call: TRBD2; clone_size: many; v_call: TRBV9; cdr3_aa: CASSVEGSGASYNEQFF; cdr3_nt: TGTGCCAGCAGCGTAGAGGGTAGCGGGGCCTCCTACAATGAGCAGTTCTTC
j_call: TRBJ2-5; d_call: -; clone_size: -; v_call: TRBV11-2; cdr3_aa: CAIGAGDNQETQYF; cdr3_nt: TGTGCCATCGGGGCGGGGGACAACCAAGAGACCCAGTACTTC
j_call: TRBJ2-1; d_call: TRBD2; clone_size: many; v_call: TRBV9; cdr3_aa: CASSLEGSGGHDFSYNEQFF; cdr3_nt: TGTGCCAGCAGCCTAGAGGGGAGCGGGGGCCACGATTTCTCCTACAATGAGCAGTTCTTC
j_call: TRBJ1-6; d_call: -; clone_size: -; v_call: TRBV2; cdr3_aa: CASRDANSPLHF; cdr3_nt: TGTGCCAGCAGAGACGCTAATTCACCCCTCCACTTT
j_call: TRBJ1-3; d_call: -; clone_size: -; v_call: TRBV2; cdr3_aa: CAGKGVGNTIYF; cdr3_nt: TGTGCCGGCAAAGGGGTTGGAAACACCATATATTTT
j_call: TRBJ2-1; d_call: -; clone_size: many; v_call: TRBV5-8; cdr3_aa: CASKPGGVSYNEQFF; cdr3_nt: TGTGCCAGCAAGCCAGGGGGGGTATCCTACAATGAGCAGTTCTTC
j_call: TRBJ1-5; d_call: -; clone_size: many; v_call: TRBV18; cdr3_aa: CASSPVGGQNQPQHF; cdr3_nt: TGTGCCAGCTCACCAGTCGGAGGGCAAAATCAGCCCCAGCATTTT
j_call: TRBJ2-5; d_call: TRBD1; clone_size: many; v_call: TRBV7-8; cdr3_aa: CASSSDRETETQYF; cdr3_nt: TGTGCCAGCAGCTCGGACAGGGAGACGGAGACCCAGTACTTC
j_call: TRBJ1-3; d_call: -; clone_size: -; v_call: TRBV25-1; cdr3_aa: CAGEMSSGNTIYF; cdr3_nt: TGTGCTGGCGAAATGAGCTCTGGAAACACCATATATTTT
j_call: TRBJ2-7; d_call: TRBD2; clone_size: many; v_call: TRBV10-3; cdr3_aa: CAISEMETSASYEQYF; cdr3_nt: TGTGCCATCAGTGAGATGGAGACTAGCGCCTCCTACGAGCAGTACTTC
j_call: TRBJ2-3; d_call: -; clone_size: -; v_call: TRBV20-1; cdr3_aa: CSARDPAGSDTQYF; cdr3_nt: TGCAGTGCTAGAGACCCAGCGGGTAGTGATACGCAGTATTTT
j_call: TRBJ2-3; d_call: -; clone_size: many; v_call: TRBV11-1; cdr3_aa: CASSLAPRTDTQYF; cdr3_nt: TGTGCCAGCAGCTTAGCGCCAAGAACAGATACGCAGTATTTT
j_call: TRBJ2-7; d_call: TRBD2; clone_size: many; v_call: TRBV5-1; cdr3_aa: CASSLQAGGPYEQYF; cdr3_nt: TGCGCCAGCAGCCTTCAAGCGGGGGGGCCGTACGAGCAGTACTTC
j_call: TRBJ1-1; d_call: -; clone_size: many; v_call: TRBV2; cdr3_aa: CASSEGENTEAFF; cdr3_nt: TGTGCCAGCAGTGAAGGGGAGAACACTGAAGCTTTCTTT
j_call: TRBJ2-3; d_call: TRBD2; clone_size: many; v_call: TRBV19; cdr3_aa: CASRTGTRRSDTQYF; cdr3_nt: TGTGCCAGCCGGACCGGGACTAGGCGATCAGATACGCAGTATTTT
j_call: TRBJ2-7; d_call: -; clone_size: -; v_call: TRBV9; cdr3_aa: CASTGGGVTGEQYF; cdr3_nt: TGTGCCAGCACCGGGGGAGGTGTCACCGGGGAGCAGTACTTC
j_call: TRBJ2-7; d_call: -; clone_size: many; v_call: TRBV27; cdr3_aa: CASNLGRAEQYF; cdr3_nt: TGTGCCAGCAATCTCGGCAGGGCGGAGCAGTACTTC
j_call: TRBJ2-1; d_call: TRBD2; clone_size: many; v_call: TRBV11-2; cdr3_aa: CASSPSGTSGRGEQFF; cdr3_nt: TGTGCCAGCAGCCCATCCGGGACTAGCGGGAGGGGTGAGCAGTTCTTC
j_call: TRBJ2-7; d_call: -; clone_size: many; v_call: TRBV5-8; cdr3_aa: CASSLRGTAYEQYF; cdr3_nt: TGTGCCAGCAGCTTACGCGGGACAGCCTACGAGCAGTACTTC
j_call: TRBJ2-7; d_call: TRBD2; clone_size: -; v_call: TRBV4-1; cdr3_aa: CASSQVPGTSGVGTYEQYF; cdr3_nt: TGCGCCAGCAGCCAAGTGCCCGGGACTAGCGGGGTTGGTACCTACGAGCAGTACTTC